This T cell receptor (beta chain) was captured in a study of shared clonotypes between healthy human individuals. Study-level information: Every donor yielded three CD4 naive, three CD4 memory, two CD8 naive and one CD8 memory plate.

On this clone itself: Its matching antigen is unknown.

It was CD45RO-negative cells, positively selected for CCR7, that made up naive CD8 cells, with terminally differentiated effector memory CD45RA+ cells excluded. The donor cohort consisted entirely of Caucasian adults residing in Nashville, Tennessee. Profiling relied on immunoSEQ multiplex PCR, and the TCRdb table lists in-frame clones only, not all of them. The data contain a few million clones, around 93% of them singletons. Deletions cut 2 bases from V and 3 bases from J, with 8 bases between. The CDR3 loop spans 13 amino acids. Germline lookup yields CDR1 SGHRS and CDR2 YFSETQ. The study's findings and limits: Among donors, the sharing of clonotypes was expected to be influenced by sequencing depth.

Sequencing was done on a sample of naive CD8+ T cells from PBMCs. This rearrangement joins TRBV5-1 to TRBJ1-1; perhaps TRBD1 as D (5 bases). The TCR was taken from a man younger than 30 in good health. Some clones in this sample may be carry-over from other donors' samples. CDR3 sequence: CASSFTGDTEAFF. The CDR3 DNA is TGCGCCAGCAGCTTTACAGGTGACACTGAAGCTTTCTTT.